The 5 T cell receptor beta chains below were found in one sample sequenced in a study of T-cell reconstitution after alpha-beta-depleted transplantation in children. The TCRbeta library was prepared with unique molecular identifiers. A single record per CDR3 protein comes from TCRdb applying MiXCR to the PCR reads. The sample contains some 450,000 distinct CDR3 sequences, approximately 42% of which appear only once. The sequencing here drew on PBMCs, taken before TCRalphabeta/CD19-depleted stem cell transplant. These receptors originate from a girl aged 2-10 years with aplastic anemia, due to receive a stem cell transplant.

This clonotype was picked up a small number of times. The chain's CDR3 is CASSFPDETQYF. The CDR3 nucleotides are TGTGCCAGCAGTTTTCCCGACGAGACCCAGTACTTC. This rearrangement joins TRBV12-3 or TRBV12-4 to TRBJ2-5; no clear D gene. The CDR3 is made up of 12 amino acids. V was clipped by 3 bases and J by 5 bases, with 7 bases between them.

This clonotype was detected many times. The chain employs TRBV20-1 and TRBJ2-7, with 8 nucleotides matching TRBD2. V lost 6 bases, J lost 5 bases, and 12 bases stayed unmatched. This CDR3 has 14 residues. Germline values: CDR1 DFQATT, CDR2 SNEGSKA (reference sequence). CDR3 DNA sequence: TGCAGTGCCCCGAGGGCGGGACTAGATAACGAGCAGTACTTC. Encoded protein: CSAPRAGLDNEQYF.

V is TRBV10-3 and J is TRBJ2-2, with unresolved D. Germline-derived CDR1 and CDR2 are ENHRY and SYGVKD. The CDR3 is made up of 11 amino acids. Trimming removed 4 bases from V and 6 bases from J, with 3 bases in between. Here the CDR3 reads CAISAAGELFF. The CDR3 DNA reads TGTGCCATCAGTGCGGCCGGGGAGCTGTTTTTT.

This clonotype was recorded at least ten times. The V gene is TRBV5-1, the J gene TRBJ1-1; the match to TRBD1 covers 10 bases. With 3 bases clipped from V and 0 bases from J, the junction kept 5 bases outside the gene matches. CDR1 SGHRS and CDR2 YFSETQ come from the germline V gene. This CDR3 has 16 amino acids. CDR3 amino acids: CASSSTGGPMNTEAFF. The DNA of the CDR3 is TGCGCCAGCAGCTCGACAGGGGGCCCTATGAACACTGAAGCTTTCTTT.

The V gene is TRBV5-1, the J gene TRBJ2-7, with D possibly being TRBD2 (6 bases). Trimming shortened V by 0 bases and J by 4 bases, and 14 bases separated the two germline ends. The CDR3 has 15 amino acids. Germline V CDR1 and CDR2: SGHRS, YFSETQ. The CDR3 protein is CASSLAGGATYEQYF. CDR3 DNA sequence: TGCGCCAGCAGCTTGGCCGGCGGGGCTACTTACGAGCAGTACTTC.